Listed here are 32 T cell receptor beta chains from one sample, sequenced in a study of blood T cells in healthy people across ages. PCR was performed a second time for about 7 to 12 cycles using a sample-barcoded 5' primer and a J-beta primer mix. Via MiXCR, TCRdb re-called the 5' RACE reads, giving one row per CDR3 protein. The sample contains about 970,000 distinct CDR3 sequences, roughly 51% of which appear only once. The sequenced material came from blood. The source of these receptors is a woman aged 55-69 years in good health.

This sequence joins TRBV3-1 and TRBJ2-3; TRBD2 agrees at 8 bases. From germline, CDR1 is LGHDT and CDR2 YNNKEL (reference sequence). The V gene end was trimmed by 1 base and the J gene end by 4 bases; junction bases not matched to a gene: 13. CDR3 length equals 18 residues. CDR3 sequence: CASSQVLVRTSRSDTQYF. CDR3 DNA sequence: TGTGCCAGCAGCCAAGTTTTGGTACGGACTAGCCGCTCAGATACGCAGTATTTT.

This rearrangement joins TRBV12-3 or TRBV12-4 to TRBJ1-2, with D unresolved. V was shortened by 3 bases and J by 8 bases, with 13 bases between the two germline ends. This CDR3 is 13 amino acids long. The CDR3 sequence: CASSFLAVGGYTF. CDR3 DNA sequence: TGTGCCAGCAGTTTTTTGGCCGTAGGCGGCTACACCTTC.

The chain has TRBV9 and TRBJ1-2; D is ambiguous. Germline V gene data show CDR1 as SGDLS and CDR2 as YYNGEE. The ends were cut back, 0 bases at V and 8 bases at J, with 14 bases in the middle. The CDR3 is made up of 14 amino acids. CDR3 sequence (DNA): TGTGCCAGCAGCGTAGGAGGCGTGCCCGGAGGCTACACCTTC. Translation gives CASSVGGVPGGYTF. Looking up the rest from reference TRBV9 and TRBJ1-2 gives the full variable domain: DSGVTQTPKHLITATGQRVTLRCSPRSGDLSVYWYQQSLDQGLQFLIQYYNGEERAKGNILERFSAQQFPDLHSELNLSSLELGDSALYFCASSVGGVPGGYTFGSGTRLTVV.

This clonotype was picked up a small number of times. The rearrangement uses TRBV2 and TRBJ2-4; perhaps TRBD1 as D (6 bases). The germline CDR1 and CDR2 sequences are SNHLY and FYNNEI. CDR3 length: 15 amino acids. With 4 bases removed from V and 13 bases from J, the gap between germline ends came to 23 bases. CDR3 bases: TGTGCCAGCAGTGCCCGGGACATTGTGGTCTCGGAGCAGTACTTC. This gives the protein CASSARDIVVSEQYF. The full variable domain, completed using reference TRBV2 and TRBJ2-4, is EPEVTQTPSHQVTQMGQEVILRCVPISNHLYFYWYRQILGQKVEFLVSFYNNEISEKSEIFDDQFSVERPDGSNFTLKIRSTKLEDSAMYFCASSARDIVVSEQYFGAGTRLSVL.

The J gene is TRBJ2-7, the V gene TRBV24-1; TRBD2 is a possible D gene (6 bases). V was cut by 7 bases and J by 6 bases, with 15 bases left in between. Germline loops: CDR1 KGHDR, CDR2 SFDVKD. The CDR3 contains 13 residues. CDR3 coding DNA: TGTGCCACCAGCGGACTCGCGGGACCCGAGCAGTACTTC. This sequence encodes CATSGLAGPEQYF.

The chain carries TRBV4-2 and TRBJ1-1; 10 positions agree with TRBD1. Germline lookup yields CDR1 LGHNA and CDR2 YNFKEQ. CDR3 length: 13 amino acids. The trim removed 4 bases at V and 5 bases at J, leaving 1 base unmatched. DNA for the CDR3: TGTGCCAGCAGCCGGACAGGGGGGACTGAAGCTTTCTTT. Translating gives CASSRTGGTEAFF.

The chain employs TRBV5-1 and TRBJ2-1; 7 bases are a match to TRBD1. This CDR3 comprises 18 residues. Trimming at V came to 0 bases and at J to 0 bases, leaving 9 bases not matched to a gene. Germline-derived CDR1 and CDR2 are SGHRS and YFSETQ. DNA for the CDR3: TGCGCCAGCAGCTTGGCTAGAGGGGGCGCGGGCTCCTACAATGAGCAGTTCTTC. It encodes CASSLARGGAGSYNEQFF.

The V and J genes are TRBV20-1 and TRBJ2-7; the D gene is possibly TRBD1 (6 bases). Germline-derived CDR1 and CDR2 are DFQATT and SNEGSKA (reference sequence). There are 15 residues in the CDR3. The V end was cut by 0 bases, the J end by 2 bases, with 14 bases between. In nucleotides, the CDR3 is TGCAGTGCTAGAGATTTCACAGGGAAAACCTACGAGCAGTACTTC. It yields the protein CSARDFTGKTYEQYF.

The chain couples TRBV20-1 to TRBJ2-1; D is perhaps TRBD2 (6 bases). Per the germline V gene, CDR1 is DFQATT and CDR2 is SNEGSKA (reference sequence). CDR3 length equals 12 residues. Deletions cut 5 bases from V and 7 bases from J, with 12 bases between. The CDR3 nucleotides are TGCAGTGCTTTGACTAGGCCTAATGAGCAGTTCTTC. Translated: CSALTRPNEQFF.

This clonotype occurred a few times. This rearrangement joins TRBV12-3 or TRBV12-4 to TRBJ1-6, with TRBD1 matching over 9 bases. The V and J ends lost 6 bases and 7 bases, in that order; junction bases with no gene match: 7. This CDR3 region has 15 residues. DNA of the CDR3: TGTGCCAGCAGCCTGGGACAGGGAAGGAATTCACCCCTCCACTTT. Amino acids: CASSLGQGRNSPLHF.

The V gene is TRBV7-9, the J gene TRBJ2-5; D possibly corresponds to TRBD2 (5 bases). The germline V gene encodes CDR1 SEHNR and CDR2 FQNEAQ (reference sequence). Trimming took off 5 bases at V and 6 bases at J, with 19 bases between the two ends. This CDR3 contains 15 residues. Here the CDR3 DNA reads TGTGCCAGCAGCGAACCTGGTGGGAGACGTAAGACCCAGTACTTC. This gives the protein CASSEPGGRRKTQYF.

This clonotype was seen many times. CDR3 amino acids: CSVLGGEGGYEQYF. Here the CDR3 DNA reads TGCAGCGTTCTTGGAGGAGAGGGAGGGTACGAGCAGTACTTC. The V gene is TRBV29-1, the J gene TRBJ2-7; TRBD2 matches 7 bases. CDR1 SQVTM and CDR2 ANQGSEA come from the germline V gene. CDR3 size: 14 residues. Trimming took 5 bases from V and 4 from J; bases not matched to a gene: 11.

CDR3 bases: TGTGCCAGCAGTAGGACTAGCGGGATCTACGAGCAGTACTTC. Translating it yields CASSRTSGIYEQYF. The V call is TRBV6-2 or TRBV6-3, the J call TRBJ2-7; TRBD2 matches at 12 bases. The CDR3 is 14 residues long. Trimming removed 5 bases from V and 3 bases from J; junction bases left unmatched: 2. In germline, CDR1 is MNHEY, CDR2 SVGEGT.

About this clonotype itself: A far larger clone is only one base removed, so a read error is likely. The chain links TRBV12-3 or TRBV12-4 to TRBJ1-2, with D possibly matching TRBD1 (6 bases). Trimming removed 7 bases from V and 2 bases from J, with 11 bases in between. The CDR3 totals 13 residues. The CDR3 DNA is TGTGCCAGCACCCTTGGACAGAACTATGGCTACACCTTC. This translates into CASTLGQNYGYTF.

This sequence joins TRBV18 and TRBJ2-3, with a possible D match to TRBD1 (6 bases). The germline V gene has CDR1 KGHSH and CDR2 LQKENI. This CDR3 has 14 residues. Trimming pared 3 bases from V and 4 bases from J, leaving 11 bases between. The CDR3 loop is CASSPWGRPDTQYF. The CDR3 DNA reads TGTGCCAGCTCACCGTGGGGGCGCCCAGATACGCAGTATTTT.

This chain links TRBV18 with TRBJ1-5, with D unclear. The V gene's germline CDR1 is KGHSH and CDR2 LQKENI. V shed 4 bases and J shed 6 bases, with 10 bases lying between them. CDR3 length equals 13 residues. CDR3 sequence: CASSQGPIQPQHF. DNA of the CDR3: TGTGCCAGCTCACAAGGGCCTATTCAGCCCCAGCATTTT.

The table lists this clonotype with a few counts. The rearrangement uses TRBV4-1 and TRBJ2-1, with 14 bases lining up with TRBD2. This CDR3 is 17 amino acids long. The V and J ends lost 0 bases and 4 bases, in that order; junction bases with no gene match: 2. CDR1 and CDR2 from the germline V gene are MGHRA and YSYEKL. CDR3 DNA sequence: TGCGCCAGCAGCCAAGACAGGACTAGCGGGGGGTACAATGAGCAGTTCTTC. This gives the protein CASSQDRTSGGYNEQFF.

The J gene is TRBJ2-5, the V gene TRBV10-3, with D perhaps TRBD2 (5 bases). The DNA end is a closer match to TRBJ2-7, so the J assignment may be wrong. The germline V gene encodes CDR1 ENHRY and CDR2 SYGVKD. The CDR3 sequence is 13 residues long. The chain's CDR3 is CAISESGKYEQYF. In nucleotides, the CDR3 is TGTGCCATCAGTGAGTCCGGGAAGTACGAGCAGTACTTC.

This clonotype was seen only a few times. This sequence joins TRBV18 and TRBJ2-3; 10 positions match TRBD2. Trimming took 3 bases from V and 2 from J; bases not matched to a gene: 5. The CDR3 is 16 residues long. CDR1 is KGHSH, CDR2 LQKENI, per germline. CDR3 amino acids: CASSPSSGRPTDTQYF. The CDR3 DNA sequence: TGTGCCAGCTCACCGAGTAGCGGGAGGCCCACAGATACGCAGTATTTT. Full variable domain (rest looked up from reference TRBV18 and TRBJ2-3): NAGVMQNPRHLVRRRGQEARLRCSPMKGHSHVYWYRQLPEEGLKFMVYLQKENIIDESGMPKERFSAEFPKEGPSILRIQQVVRGDSAAYFCASSPSSGRPTDTQYFGPGTRLTVL.

The table lists this clonotype with a count of one. V is TRBV6-1 and J is TRBJ2-7; 7 bases fit TRBD1. CDR1 is MNHNS and CDR2 is SASEGT in the germline V gene. The CDR3 is 15 residues long. The J segment lost 1 base and the V segment lost 2 bases, leaving 5 bases of the junction unmatched. As DNA, the CDR3 is TGTGCCAGCAGTGAATCAGGGGGTACATCCTACGAGCAGTACTTC. This codes for CASSESGGTSYEQYF.

This clonotype was detected only a few times. This chain uses TRBV4-1 with TRBJ1-2; the D is unclear. Germline lookup yields CDR1 MGHRA and CDR2 YSYEKL. CDR3 length equals 14 residues. Trimming removed 3 bases at V and 5 bases at J, with 13 bases between. The CDR3 loop is CASSHLHEGYGYTF. The CDR3 DNA reads as TGCGCCAGCAGCCATTTACACGAAGGGTATGGCTACACCTTC.

V and J are TRBV4-1 and TRBJ2-7; TRBD2 matches at 12 bases. Germline assignment: CDR1 MGHRA and CDR2 YSYEKL. CDR3 length: 17 residues. Trimming cost V 4 bases and J 5 bases; bases outside gene matches: 12. CDR3 residues: CASSPTPTSGSLHEQYF. In nucleotides, the CDR3 is TGCGCCAGCAGCCCGACCCCGACTAGCGGGAGCCTCCACGAGCAGTACTTC.

The chain has TRBV4-1 and TRBJ2-6; TRBD1 is a possible D gene (5 bases). Trimming shortened V by 0 bases and J by 2 bases, and 14 bases separated the two germline ends. Per germline, CDR1 MGHRA and CDR2 YSYEKL. The CDR3 has 18 amino acids. Here the CDR3 reads CASSQEGHFETGANVLTF. The CDR3 nucleotides are TGCGCCAGCAGCCAAGAGGGGCATTTTGAGACTGGGGCCAACGTCCTGACTTTC.

The table lists this clonotype with a few counts. The V gene is TRBV7-8, the J gene TRBJ2-7; D ambiguous. V was trimmed by 5 bases and J by 5 bases, leaving 16 bases between them. Germline V gene sequence: CDR1 SGHVS, CDR2 FQNEAQ. The CDR3 contains 14 residues. The CDR3, as DNA: TGTGCCAGCAGCGTGGCTCGTTGGACCAACGAGCAGTACTTC. The encoded protein is CASSVARWTNEQYF. The full variable domain, in which reference TRBV7-8 and TRBJ2-7 provide the parts outside the CDR3, is GAGVSQSPRYKVAKRGQDVALRCDPISGHVSLFWYQQALGQGPEFLTYFQNEAQLDKSGLPSDRFFAERPEGSVSTLKIQRTQQEDSAVYLCASSVARWTNEQYFGPGTRLTVT.

The chain employs TRBV20-1 and TRBJ1-4, with TRBD1 as a possible D gene (5 bases). CDR1 is DFQATT and CDR2 is SNEGSKA in the germline V gene (reference sequence). With 5 bases removed from V and 3 bases from J, the gap between germline ends came to 10 bases. The CDR3 is made up of 13 amino acids. DNA for the CDR3: TGCAGTGCTGCGTCGGGACCTAATGAAAAACTGTTTTTT. Residues: CSAASGPNEKLFF.

This clonotype was seen repeatedly, ten times or more. The chain couples TRBV4-1 to TRBJ2-5, with 7 bases lining up with TRBD1. The V gene end was trimmed by 6 bases and the J gene end by 0 bases; junction bases not matched to a gene: 4. Germline assignment: CDR1 MGHRA and CDR2 YSYEKL. The CDR3 extends over 14 amino acids. The CDR3 spells CASRKTGYQETQYF. For the CDR3, the DNA is TGCGCCAGCAGAAAGACAGGGTACCAAGAGACCCAGTACTTC.

This sequence joins TRBV11-1 and TRBJ2-4, with no clear D. V was trimmed by 2 bases and J by 3 bases, leaving 8 bases between them. The CDR3 sequence is 14 residues long. Per germline, CDR1 SGHAT and CDR2 FQDESV (reference sequence). CDR3 coding DNA: TGTGCCAGCAGCTTAACCGCCGGCAAAAACATTCAGTACTTC. Protein product: CASSLTAGKNIQYF.

The chain has TRBV28 and TRBJ2-3; tentative D call: TRBD2 (6 bases). Germline CDR1 and CDR2: MDHEN and SYDVKM. The CDR3 consists of 13 residues. The CDR3 loop reads CGSTSSSTDTQYF. The CDR3, as DNA: TGTGGTTCGACTAGTAGCAGCACAGATACGCAGTATTTT.

The chain links TRBV27 to TRBJ1-5, with 7 bases that match TRBD1. Germline CDR1 reads MNHEY; CDR2 reads SMNVEV (reference sequence). This CDR3 is 13 amino acids long. The ends lost 6 bases at V and 7 bases at J; junction bases unmatched: 6. This CDR3 is CASREGRGQPQHF. Here the CDR3 DNA reads TGTGCCAGCAGGGAGGGCAGGGGGCAGCCCCAGCATTTT.

The V call is TRBV7-9, the J call TRBJ1-1; the match to TRBD1 covers 7 bases. Germline CDR1 and CDR2: SEHNR and FQNEAQ (reference sequence). The CDR3 extends over 14 amino acids. V shed 4 bases, J shed 2 bases, and the junction held 4 bases outside the gene matches. The CDR3 is CASSSRDSNTEAFF. CDR3 DNA: TGTGCCAGCAGCTCCCGGGACAGTAACACTGAAGCTTTCTTT.

The chain joins TRBV20-1 to TRBJ2-3; unclear D gene. Germline CDR1 is DFQATT and CDR2 is SNEGSKA (reference sequence). V gave up 4 bases and J gave up 2 bases, with 13 bases separating them. CDR3 length: 14 amino acids. CDR3 protein: CSATRRDPTDTQYF. CDR3 DNA sequence: TGCAGTGCTACACGCAGAGACCCCACAGATACGCAGTATTTT.

The chain has TRBV6-2 or TRBV6-3 and TRBJ2-7; TRBD1 aligns across 7 bases. V gave up 7 bases and J gave up 3 bases; unmatched junction bases: 21. Per germline, CDR1 MNHEY and CDR2 SVGEGT. This CDR3 comprises 18 residues. In DNA form, the CDR3 reads TGTGCCAGCACGGCGGATAGAATGACAGGGAAACTTTTCTACGAGCAGTACTTC. This codes for CASTADRMTGKLFYEQYF.